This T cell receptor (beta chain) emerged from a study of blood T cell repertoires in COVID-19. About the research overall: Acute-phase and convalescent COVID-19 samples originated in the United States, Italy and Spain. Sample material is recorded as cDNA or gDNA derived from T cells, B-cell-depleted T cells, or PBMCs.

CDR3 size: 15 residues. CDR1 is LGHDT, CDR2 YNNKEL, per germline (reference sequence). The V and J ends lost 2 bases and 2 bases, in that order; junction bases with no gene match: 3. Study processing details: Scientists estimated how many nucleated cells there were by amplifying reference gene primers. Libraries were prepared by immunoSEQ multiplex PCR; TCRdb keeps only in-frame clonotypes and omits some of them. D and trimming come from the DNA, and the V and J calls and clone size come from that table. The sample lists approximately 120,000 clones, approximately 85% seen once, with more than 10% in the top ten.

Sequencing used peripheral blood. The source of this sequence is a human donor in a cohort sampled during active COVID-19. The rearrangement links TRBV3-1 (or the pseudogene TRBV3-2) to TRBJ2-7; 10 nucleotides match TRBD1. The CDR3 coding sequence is TGTGCCAGCAGCCAACGACAGGGGGCCCCCTACGAGCAGTACTTC. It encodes CASSQRQGAPYEQYF.